This TCR beta chain was documented in a study of CD4 T cells in relation to SARS-CoV-2 and coronaviruses. At the level of the study: After less than eleven days of antigen culture, PBMC TCR beta CDR3s were sequenced. A couple of subjects were Hispanic; patients were roughly 8 males and a handful of females.

CDR3 length: 18 residues. Losses at the gene ends were 0 bases for V and 0 bases for J; bases not matched to a gene: 7. Germline V gene sequence: CDR1 MNHNS, CDR2 SASEGT. For around ten days, roughly 100,000 sorted CD4+ cells grew with T cell-depleted PBMCs and CEF. A note on this clone: What it binds is unknown.

TCRdb keeps only in-frame clones here, not all; method: immunoSEQ multiplex PCR. The sample gives fewer than 45,000 clones, nearly 85% of which show up once; around 1.2% is in the top ten. The chain employs TRBV6-1 and TRBJ2-2; 7 bases line up with TRBD1. Specimen: naive CD4+ T cells from PBMCs, cultured in vitro. Subset meaning: naive CD4+ T cells isolated by negative enrichment. This receptor was taken from an adult with COVID-19. The CDR3 spells CASSEALIGGANTGELFF. Written as DNA, the CDR3 is TGTGCCAGCAGTGAAGCGCTTATAGGGGGCGCGAACACCGGGGAGCTGTTTTTT.